The T cell receptor (beta chain) described here comes from a study of OX40 agonist ivuxolimab in advanced cancers. Per germline, CDR1 SGHDN and CDR2 FVKESK. V dropped 6 bases and J dropped 6 bases, with 12 bases sitting between them. The CDR3 spans 13 residues. Produced via immunoSEQ multiplex PCR; TCRdb's table is partial and in-frame only. Of around 100,000 clones in the sample, 90% are singletons; the top ten hold just over 0.15%. The starting material was CD4+ or CD8+ T cells sorted from blood, obtained in a trial of the OX40 agonist ivuxolimab. The rearrangement joins TRBV14 to TRBJ2-1; the D gene is possibly TRBD1 (5 bases). This receptor was identified in an adult with an advanced solid tumor such as melanoma, head and neck, liver or kidney cancer. CDR3 protein: CASRGRATNEQFF. CDR3 DNA: TGTGCCAGCAGAGGCAGGGCTACCAATGAGCAGTTCTTC.